This TCR beta chain is drawn from a study of shared clonotypes between healthy human individuals. Sequenced by immunoSEQ multiplex PCR; TCRdb stores in-frame clones only, minus some. The profile shows some 1,100,000 clones, around three quarters of them singletons. The CDR3 spans 15 residues. The germline V gene has CDR1 LNHDA and CDR2 SQIVND (reference sequence). Trimming removed 5 bases at V and 0 bases at J, with 14 bases between. This chain uses TRBV19 with TRBJ2-7; D may be TRBD1 (5 bases). The receptor comes from a man aged 18-30 years in good health. Some clones in this sample may be carry-over from other donors' samples. Sequencing input: memory CD4+ T cells from PBMCs. Subset indicated: CD45RA-negative fraction. The CDR3 region has the DNA TGTGCCAGTAGTGTCAGGGAAGACCACTCCTACGAGCAGTACTTC. As protein: CASSVREDHSYEQYF.